This T cell receptor beta chain was obtained from a study of T cell changes during pregnancy in multiple sclerosis. This CDR3 has 15 amino acids. Germline V gene sequence: CDR1 MGHDK, CDR2 SYGVNS. The trim removed 5 bases at V and 7 bases at J, leaving 7 bases unmatched. The assay was immunoSEQ multiplex PCR, and TCRdb's table has in-frame clones only and misses some. The repertoire has about 36,000 clones, approximately 90% of them found once; the top ten carry approximately 0.5%. This sequence originates from a female donor with multiple sclerosis, enrolled in a pregnancy study. Sample: CD4+ T cells from peripheral blood mononuclear cells, taken in the first trimester of pregnancy. The rearrangement uses TRBV25-1 and TRBJ2-1; 11 bases fit TRBD2. In DNA, the CDR3 is TGTGCCAGCAGTCCGACTAGCGGGGTATTAAATGAGCAGTTCTTC. Translated: CASSPTSGVLNEQFF.